The 18 T cell receptor beta chains below were found in one sample sequenced in a study of T cell responses to AZD1222 COVID-19 vaccine (dated by TCRdb to about 2021). The library was made by the immunoSEQ multiplex PCR assay. The clones in this table, taken by TCRdb from immuneACCESS, are in-frame only. Not every clone is retained; where verified, under half of the shortfall comes from an unresolved V gene, and the cause of the rest is unknown. This sample holds about 140,000 clones; over 90% were observed only once. The top ten hold about 3.7% of the sample. The time point label of this sample denotes: about 28 days (+/-7) after the second vaccine dose. The sample here was peripheral blood, taken 28 days after the second AZD1222 dose. The source of these receptors is an adult who received the AZD1222 COVID-19 vaccine.

This clone was counted once. The chain carries TRBV6-2 or TRBV6-3 and TRBJ2-2, with D unresolved. The CDR3 is 13 residues long. Germline V CDR1 and CDR2: MNHEY, SVGEGT. Between the trimmed V and J ends, which lost 6 bases and 6 bases, there was a span of 11 bases. The CDR3 sequence is CASSSSAPGELFF. The DNA of the CDR3 is TGTGCCAGCAGCTCCTCAGCCCCCGGGGAGCTGTTTTTT.

The CDR3 sequence is CASSIRQGRIHNEQFF. The CDR3 DNA sequence: TGTGCCAGCAGCATCCGACAGGGCAGAATTCACAATGAGCAGTTCTTC. V gene TRBV7-2 combines with J gene TRBJ2-1, with TRBD1 matching over 7 bases. CDR1 is SGHTA and CDR2 is FQGNSA in the germline V gene. With V trimmed by 5 bases and J by 5 bases, 12 bases remained unmatched. The CDR3 is 16 amino acids.

CDR3 region: CASSPLSTGIYGYTF. The DNA for the CDR3 is TGTGCCAGCAGCCCCCTGTCTACGGGAATCTATGGCTACACCTTC. This sequence joins TRBV4-2 and TRBJ1-2; D call uncertain. Germline CDR1 LGHNA, CDR2 YNFKEQ. The CDR3 is 15 amino acids. V shed 4 bases and J shed 4 bases, with 16 bases lying between them.

V gene TRBV9 combines with J gene TRBJ1-5; TRBD1 is a possible D gene (5 bases). Trimming stripped 0 bases from V and 4 bases from J, with 11 bases between. CDR1 and CDR2 from the germline V gene are SGDLS and YYNGEE. This CDR3 is 15 amino acids long. CDR3 sequence: CASSVAGTSNQPQHF. In DNA, the CDR3 is TGTGCCAGCAGCGTAGCGGGGACCTCAAATCAGCCCCAGCATTTT.

The chain carries TRBV29-1 and TRBJ2-2; a weak D match, TRBD1 (6 bases). The germline gives CDR1 SQVTM, CDR2 ANQGSEA. The V gene lost 5 bases and the J gene lost 5 bases, with 15 bases spanning the gap. This CDR3 contains 14 residues. In DNA, the CDR3 is TGCAGCGTTCTTGGGGGCGCAGGGACCGGGGAGCTGTTTTTT. This gives the protein CSVLGGAGTGELFF.

The genes are TRBV7-3 and TRBJ2-2, with unresolved D. V was shortened by 5 bases and J by 2 bases, with 12 bases between the two germline ends. The CDR3 is made up of 15 amino acids. From germline, CDR1 is SGHTA and CDR2 FQGTGA. Written as DNA, the CDR3 is TGTGCCAGCAGCATTATTGGCGGAAACACCGGGGAGCTGTTTTTT. Its translation is CASSIIGGNTGELFF.

The J gene is TRBJ2-2, the V gene TRBV9, with 9 bases aligning to TRBD1. There are 16 residues in the CDR3. The trim removed 5 bases at V and 3 bases at J, leaving 8 bases unmatched. Germline CDR1 is SGDLS and CDR2 is YYNGEE. The CDR3 here is CASSRRTGADTGELFF. In nucleotides, the CDR3 is TGTGCCAGCAGTAGAAGGACAGGGGCGGACACCGGGGAGCTGTTTTTT.

The V call is TRBV15, the J call TRBJ1-5, with D perhaps TRBD1 (5 bases). Trimming stripped 0 bases from V and 6 bases from J, with 21 bases between. Germline V lookup: CDR1 LNHNV, CDR2 YYDKDF (reference sequence). The length of the CDR3 is 18 residues. The CDR3 DNA reads as TGTGCCACCAGCAGAGAAGGGGCTAGGCGGGGTTCCGTTCAGCCCCAGCATTTT. It yields the protein CATSREGARRGSVQPQHF.

The chain uses TRBV3-1 (or the pseudogene TRBV3-2) and TRBJ2-1, with D perhaps matching TRBD2 (5 bases). Trimming cost V 1 base and J 6 bases, with 10 bases left between them. This CDR3 spans 14 amino acids. CDR1 and CDR2 from the germline V gene are LGHDT and YNNKEL (reference sequence). The CDR3 bases are TGTGCCAGCAGCCAAGCGAGGCTAGCCAATGAGCAGTTCTTC. Translated, it gives CASSQARLANEQFF.

CDR3 amino acids: CASSLARTGGTYGYTF. In nucleotides, the CDR3 is TGTGCCAGCAGCTTAGCGAGGACAGGGGGCACCTATGGCTACACCTTC. V and J are TRBV7-9 and TRBJ1-2; 11 bases match TRBD1. After removal of 0 bases from V and 4 bases from J, the junction contained 4 bases not matched to a gene. Looked up from germline, CDR1 is SEHNR and CDR2 is FQNEAQ (reference sequence). The CDR3 extends over 16 amino acids.

This clone has a handful of counts. The chain is built from TRBV7-3 and TRBJ1-2; 7 positions match TRBD1. V trimming: 5 bases; J trimming: 6 bases; junction bases outside the gene matches: 6. Germline-derived CDR1 and CDR2 are SGHTA and FQGTGA. The CDR3 consists of 13 residues. The CDR3 DNA reads TGTGCCAGCAGCCAGACAGGGCTTGATGGCTACACCTTC. Its translation is CASSQTGLDGYTF.

The chain is built from TRBV27 and TRBJ1-5; 9 bases match TRBD1. V shed 6 bases and J 1 base; nucleotides not matched to a gene: 4. The CDR3 has 15 residues. The germline V gene encodes CDR1 MNHEY and CDR2 SMNVEV (reference sequence). CDR3 coding DNA: TGTGCCAGCAGGGGGACAGGGTCCAGCAATCAGCCCCAGCATTTT. Translating gives CASRGTGSSNQPQHF.

This clone was seen only once. The chain is built from TRBV7-2 and TRBJ1-4, with 8 positions matching TRBD1. Germline V gene lookup returns CDR1 SGHTA and CDR2 FQGNSA. The junction had 0 bases not matched to a gene; V was cut back by 1 base and J by 5 bases. The CDR3 is 14 residues long. Here the CDR3 DNA reads TGTGCCAGCAGCTTAGGACAGGGGAATGAAAAACTGTTTTTT. It translates to CASSLGQGNEKLFF.

J is TRBJ1-1 and V is TRBV2; 10 nucleotides agree with TRBD1. The germline V gene encodes CDR1 SNHLY and CDR2 FYNNEI. This CDR3 comprises 14 residues. V was pared by 8 bases and J by 6 bases, with 9 bases of the junction left unmatched. The CDR3: CASGTGELGPEAFF. As DNA, the CDR3 is TGTGCCAGCGGGACAGGGGAGCTGGGGCCTGAAGCTTTCTTT.

The chain employs TRBV12-3 or TRBV12-4 and TRBJ2-1; D is perhaps TRBD1 or TRBD2 (5 bases each). The CDR3 covers 12 residues. Trimming left V 5 bases short and J 7 bases short, with 9 bases between. CDR3 region: CASSIGTNEQFF. CDR3 DNA sequence: TGTGCCAGCAGTATCGGGACGAATGAGCAGTTCTTC.

The CDR3 DNA is TGCGCCAGCAGCCAAGCAGACAGATACACTGAAGCTTTCTTT. As protein: CASSQADRYTEAFF. This chain joins TRBV4-1 and TRBJ1-1, with D perhaps matching TRBD1 (5 bases). The CDR3 extends over 14 amino acids. V was cut by 1 base and J by 3 bases, with 9 bases left in between. Germline CDR1 is MGHRA and CDR2 is YSYEKL.

The J gene is TRBJ1-1, the V gene TRBV6-6, with D perhaps TRBD1 (5 bases). V was cut by 4 bases and J by 0 bases, with 9 bases left in between. The CDR3 loop spans 14 amino acids. Per the germline V gene, CDR1 is MNHNY and CDR2 is SVGAGI (reference sequence). The CDR3 sequence is CASSSSGMNTEAFF. CDR3 in DNA: TGTGCCAGCAGTTCTTCAGGGATGAACACTGAAGCTTTCTTT.

The genes are TRBV19 and TRBJ2-2, with 16 nucleotides matching TRBD2. Germline V lookup: CDR1 LNHDA, CDR2 SQIVND (reference sequence). The junction had 10 bases not matched to a gene; V was cut back by 6 bases and J by 6 bases. The CDR3 contains 18 residues. CDR3 sequence (DNA): TGTGCCAGTAGGAGACAAGGGACTAGCGGGAGGGTCGCCGGGGAGCTGTTTTTT. It is translated as CASRRQGTSGRVAGELFF.